Below are 10 T cell receptor beta chains sequenced from a single sample in a study of beta chain features in type 1 diabetes. Study conclusions and caveats: Moderate but significant shortening of TCRB CDR3s was recorded in all four CD4+ subsets from Type 1 diabetes patients.

Their specific antigens are unknown. The authors reverse transcribed all of the isolated RNA, so sequencing captured expressed TCRB transcripts. Sequencing was performed with immunoSEQ multiplex PCR; in TCRdb, only in-frame clones are kept and a portion is missing. This table has tens of thousands of clones, around 60% appearing once. Input material: stem cell memory CD4+ T cells from blood. These receptors were collected from a young woman with type 1 diabetes.

The chain carries TRBV11-2 and TRBJ2-2, with 8 bases that match TRBD1. Germline-derived CDR1 and CDR2 are SGHAT and FQNNGV. Trimming at V came to 5 bases and at J to 4 bases, leaving 6 bases not matched to a gene. This CDR3 comprises 15 residues. This CDR3 is CASSPGQGFTGELFF. For the CDR3, the DNA is TGTGCCAGCAGCCCTGGACAGGGATTCACCGGGGAGCTGTTTTTT.

The chain links TRBV27 to TRBJ1-1, with TRBD1 identical over 7 bases. V lost 9 bases to trimming and J lost 6 bases; unmatched junction nucleotides: 10. Germline lookup yields CDR1 MNHEY and CDR2 SMNVEV (reference sequence). The CDR3 covers 13 residues. The CDR3 region is CARKPHRGPEAFF. The CDR3 DNA is TGTGCCAGAAAACCCCACAGGGGCCCTGAAGCTTTCTTT.

In DNA, the CDR3 is TGTGCCAGCAGCACAAGACAGGGGGCTAATGAGCAGTTCTTC. It is translated as CASSTRQGANEQFF. The chain recombines TRBV5-6 with TRBJ2-1; 10 nucleotides align to TRBD1. The CDR3 covers 14 residues. With 4 bases clipped from V and 7 bases from J, the junction kept 5 bases outside the gene matches. The germline CDR1 and CDR2 sequences are SGHDT and YYEEEE.

The chain employs TRBV14 and TRBJ2-1, with D perhaps matching TRBD2 (5 bases). CDR3 size: 15 residues. Trimming stripped 2 bases from V and 2 bases from J, with 10 bases between. The germline gives CDR1 SGHDN, CDR2 FVKESK. The CDR3 sequence is CASSQPGYPYNEQFF. CDR3 coding DNA: TGTGCCAGCAGCCAACCGGGATACCCCTACAATGAGCAGTTCTTC.

This clone was observed a handful of times. V and J are TRBV19 and TRBJ2-2; 9 nucleotides align to TRBD1. CDR1 LNHDA and CDR2 SQIVND come from the germline V gene (reference sequence). This CDR3 region has 15 residues. V lost 6 bases, J lost 6 bases, and 8 bases stayed unmatched. The CDR3 sequence: CASSQGQGWAGELFF. In nucleotides, the CDR3 is TGTGCCAGTAGCCAAGGACAGGGGTGGGCCGGGGAGCTGTTTTTT.

This clone occurred a few times. The chain combines TRBV23-1 with TRBJ2-1, with TRBD1 as a possible D gene (5 bases). TRBV23-1 is filed as an ORF, its function uncertain. Between the trimmed V and J ends, which lost 3 bases and 8 bases, there was a span of 17 bases. The CDR3 loop spans 15 amino acids. The CDR3: CASSHCTGRTDEQFF. The CDR3 DNA is TGCGCCAGCAGTCATTGTACAGGACGTACAGATGAGCAGTTCTTC.

This sequence joins TRBV18 and TRBJ1-1; TRBD1 agrees at 10 bases. The CDR3 totals 16 residues. Germline V CDR1 and CDR2: KGHSH, LQKENI. The trim removed 3 bases at V and 0 bases at J, leaving 4 bases unmatched. In DNA, the CDR3 is TGTGCCAGCTCACCCCTGGGACAGGGGTTGAACACTGAAGCTTTCTTT. The encoded protein is CASSPLGQGLNTEAFF.

The V gene is TRBV7-9, the J gene TRBJ2-5; D uncertain. The germline V gene encodes CDR1 SEHNR and CDR2 FQNEAQ (reference sequence). With 5 bases removed from V and 11 bases from J, the gap between germline ends came to 18 bases. This CDR3 is built from 13 residues. CDR3 sequence (DNA): TGTGCCAGCAGCCCATTGGCTAGAACGGAGCAGTACTTC. Translating gives CASSPLARTEQYF.

The chain carries TRBV28 and TRBJ2-5; 9 bases align to TRBD1. Germline V gene lookup returns CDR1 MDHEN and CDR2 SYDVKM. V trimming: 4 bases; J trimming: 5 bases; junction bases outside the gene matches: 8. The CDR3 sequence is 15 residues long. CDR3 DNA sequence: TGTGCCAGCAGTTCGATGGACAGGGGCGGGGAGACCCAGTACTTC. It translates to CASSSMDRGGETQYF.

This clone was recorded once. This chain connects TRBV7-9 to TRBJ1-4; the D is unclear. V was trimmed by 3 bases and J by 8 bases, leaving 16 bases between them. The germline gives CDR1 SEHNR, CDR2 FQNEAQ (reference sequence). This CDR3 is 15 amino acids long. CDR3 sequence reads: CASSLQATGWEKLFF. Here the CDR3 DNA reads TGTGCCAGCAGCTTGCAGGCTACTGGGTGGGAAAAACTGTTTTTT.